The present TCR beta chain was sequenced within a study of blood T cell repertoires in COVID-19. Trimming at V came to 2 bases and at J to 10 bases, leaving 4 bases not matched to a gene. In germline, CDR1 is SNHLY, CDR2 FYNNEI. This CDR3 comprises 14 residues. Worth noting for this clone: The sample carries other DNA sequences with the same CDR3.

Assay: immunoSEQ multiplex PCR; the TCRdb copy retains only in-frame clones and omits some. The sample consists of around 160,000 clones, roughly nine tenths of them appearing once. The sequenced sample consisted of peripheral blood. The V call is TRBV2, the J call TRBJ1-6; 8 bases are shared with TRBD1. This TCR came from a man between 18 and 29 years old with acute or convalescent COVID-19. The CDR3 DNA follows: TGTGCCAGCAGTGAACAGGGGGCTAGATCACCCCTCCACTTT. Translated, it gives CASSEQGARSPLHF.